This T cell receptor beta chain came from a study of cytomegalovirus exposure and HLA in healthy donors. Whole-study context: Findings of an earlier analysis included roughly 110 million unique TCR beta sequences from around 180 million T cells.

Germline values: CDR1 MDHEN, CDR2 SYDVKM. The CDR3 is 14 amino acids. With 6 bases removed from V and 8 bases from J, the gap between germline ends came to 16 bases. Primers included in the PCR were 60 Vbeta and 13 Jbeta primers. Libraries were prepared by immunoSEQ multiplex PCR; TCRdb keeps only in-frame clonotypes and omits some of them. The top ten hold 1.5% to 2% of the sample, which has more than 150,000 clones, 83% seen once. The TCR originated in a man in his fifties or sixties in good health and CMV-seronegative. V usage is TRBV28 and J usage is TRBJ1-4, with D perhaps matching TRBD1 (6 bases). Sequencing used PBMCs. Here the CDR3 reads CASRLQGAGEKLFF. The CDR3 coding sequence is TGTGCCAGCAGGTTACAGGGCGCAGGGGAAAAACTGTTTTTT.